This section outlines one TCR beta chain sequence together with its context. V lost 0 bases and J lost 8, with 4 bases in between. CDR3 length: 12 amino acids. The V gene's germline CDR1 is SEHNR and CDR2 FQNEAQ (reference sequence). Data came from immunoSEQ multiplex PCR; TCRdb stores just in-frame clones and leaves some out. The table shows 18,000 or so clones, with roughly 91% occurring only once. This sample stems from a study of T cell responses to AZD1222 COVID-19 vaccine. This TCR came from an adult who received the AZD1222 COVID-19 vaccine. J is TRBJ2-2 and V is TRBV7-9; no reliable D call. The material sequenced was peripheral blood, taken 28 days after the second AZD1222 dose. The CDR3: CASSLAVGELFF. The CDR3 DNA is TGTGCCAGCAGCTTAGCAGTGGGGGAGCTGTTTTTT.